This TCR beta chain is from a study of OX40 agonist ivuxolimab in advanced cancers. Across the study: Ivuxolimab was delivered to patients intravenously every 2 weeks at doses spanning 0.01 to 10 mg/kg. Allowance was made for prior anti-PD-1, anti-PD-L1 or anti-CTLA-4 therapy, and 40% to 45% had some. Three patients got partial responses; one had hepatocellular carcinoma and two had cutaneous melanoma.

This clone is judged medium-sized (0.01 to 0.1%). Clones were sequenced by immunoSEQ multiplex PCR, and TCRdb holds only the in-frame ones, with some missing. The sample carries fewer than 80,000 clones, nearly 90% recorded once. CDR3 length: 12 amino acids. The germline V gene encodes CDR1 LNHDA and CDR2 SQIVND (reference sequence). Trimming took off 5 bases at V and 8 bases at J, with 10 bases between the two ends. This chain connects TRBV19 to TRBJ2-1; D unresolved. The receptor comes from an adult with an advanced solid tumor such as melanoma, head and neck, liver or kidney cancer. Sequences were derived from CD4+ or CD8+ T cells sorted from blood, sampled in a trial of the OX40 agonist ivuxolimab. DNA for the CDR3: TGTGCCAGTAGTCCCCTTGGGGATGAGCAGTTCTTC. This gives the protein CASSPLGDEQFF.